This T cell receptor (beta chain) was recorded in a study of identical twins. Study-wide results and caveats: Researchers caution that invariant MAIT and iNKT cells could partly confound zero-insertion analyses.

The V end lost 5 bases, the J end lost 4 bases, and 17 bases lay between the germline ends. The CDR3 has 15 amino acids. From germline, CDR1 is SEHNR and CDR2 FQNEAQ (reference sequence). TCRdb re-called the 5' RACE reads with MiXCR, one entry per CDR3 protein. The sample holds about 250,000 distinct CDR3 sequences, over 11% seen once. This clonotype has at least ten counts. As yet, its antigen is unknown. The source is a woman aged 18-35 years in good health. V is TRBV7-9 and J is TRBJ2-5, with D possibly being TRBD1 (6 bases). The sample taken for sequencing was memory (CD45RO+) T cells sorted from blood. CDR3 nucleotides: TGTGCCAGCAGCGAAACGAGCACAGGGTCAGAGACCCAGTACTTC. Translation: CASSETSTGSETQYF.